Each of the 16 T cell receptor beta chains below was sequenced from the same sample in a study of blood T cell repertoires in COVID-19. Data came from immunoSEQ multiplex PCR; TCRdb stores just in-frame clones and leaves some out. This table holds roughly 170,000 clones, 84% found once. The sequenced sample was peripheral blood. All receptors come from a human donor in a cohort sampled during active COVID-19.

The V call is TRBV6-5, the J call TRBJ1-1, with a possible D match to TRBD1 (5 bases). V lost 5 bases and J 7 bases, leaving 11 bases between the germline ends. The germline gives CDR1 MNHEY, CDR2 SVGAGI. This CDR3 is 12 amino acids long. This chain's CDR3 is CASSPGGSEAFF. CDR3 coding DNA: TGTGCCAGCAGTCCGGGGGGGAGTGAAGCTTTCTTT.

This chain connects TRBV7-2 to TRBJ2-1, with a tentative D call TRBD2 (6 bases). The V gene lost 6 bases and the J gene lost 3 bases, with 12 bases spanning the gap. The germline V gene has CDR1 SGHTA and CDR2 FQGNSA. The CDR3 has 14 residues. CDR3 residues: CASRHASDYNEQFF. The DNA for the CDR3 is TGTGCCAGCAGGCACGCTAGCGACTACAATGAGCAGTTCTTC.

The chain carries TRBV9 and TRBJ1-3; D unresolved. The V gene lost 2 bases and the J gene lost 0 bases, with 3 bases spanning the gap. The CDR3 loop spans 13 amino acids. Germline V gene data show CDR1 as SGDLS and CDR2 as YYNGEE. For the CDR3, the DNA is TGTGCCAGCAGCGTGTACTCTGGAAACACCATATATTTT. It encodes CASSVYSGNTIYF. Combining the CDR3 with reference TRBV9 and TRBJ1-3 gives the whole variable domain DSGVTQTPKHLITATGQRVTLRCSPRSGDLSVYWYQQSLDQGLQFLIQYYNGEERAKGNILERFSAQQFPDLHSELNLSSLELGDSALYFCASSVYSGNTIYFGEGSWLTVV.

V and J are TRBV3-1 (or the pseudogene TRBV3-2) and TRBJ2-1; perhaps TRBD1 as D (5 bases). This CDR3 has 14 residues. V gave up 0 bases and J gave up 9 bases, with 12 bases separating them. Germline CDR1 is LGHDT and CDR2 is YNNKEL (reference sequence). Here the CDR3 reads CASSQDRAGAEQFF. The CDR3 coding sequence is TGTGCCAGCAGCCAAGATCGGGCTGGGGCTGAGCAGTTCTTC.

The CDR3 nucleotides are TGTGCCAGCAGCCCAACAGTGAGGGTGAGGGCTTACGAGCAGTACTTC. Encoded protein: CASSPTVRVRAYEQYF. V and J are TRBV3-1 (or the pseudogene TRBV3-2) and TRBJ2-7; the D gene is possibly TRBD2 (5 bases). This CDR3 is 16 amino acids long. CDR1 LGHDT and CDR2 YNNKEL come from the germline V gene (reference sequence). Between the trimmed V and J ends, which lost 4 bases and 4 bases, there was a span of 20 bases.

The rearrangement links TRBV3-1 (or the pseudogene TRBV3-2) to TRBJ2-7, with D hard to call. This CDR3 contains 16 residues. With 0 bases removed from V and 4 bases from J, the gap between germline ends came to 16 bases. The germline V gene encodes CDR1 LGHDT and CDR2 YNNKEL (reference sequence). CDR3 sequence (DNA): TGTGCCAGCAGCCAAGACCTGGTCACTTCCCCTTACGAGCAGTACTTC. This encodes CASSQDLVTSPYEQYF.

This rearrangement joins TRBV5-1 to TRBJ2-1; 9 bases line up with TRBD2. Germline V gives CDR1 SGHRS, CDR2 YFSETQ. The CDR3 contains 13 residues. V lost 2 bases, J lost 9 bases, and 3 bases stayed unmatched. The CDR3 bases are TGCGCCAGCAGCTTAATTAGCGGGGGTGAGCAGTTCTTC. Amino acid sequence: CASSLISGGEQFF. Drawing the rest from reference TRBV5-1 and TRBJ2-1, the complete variable domain is KAGVTQTPRYLIKTRGQQVTLSCSPISGHRSVSWYQQTPGQGLQFLFEYFSETQRNKGNFPGRFSGRQFSNSRSEMNVSTLELGDSALYLCASSLISGGEQFFGPGTRLTVL.

In DNA form, the CDR3 reads TGTGCCAGCAGTTACGGGAAGAGTAGCGTCGGTTTCGGCTACACCTTC. Protein product: CASSYGKSSVGFGYTF. The chain recombines TRBV6-5 with TRBJ1-2; D unresolved. V lost 2 bases and J 8 bases, leaving 21 bases between the germline ends. This CDR3 comprises 16 residues. Germline values: CDR1 MNHEY, CDR2 SVGAGI.

The CDR3 nucleotides are TGTGCCAGTAGTACCGACAGGGGGATTTCCGAGACGGACACTGAAGCTTTCTTT. It codes for CASSTDRGISETDTEAFF. V is TRBV19 and J is TRBJ1-1; 9 positions match TRBD1. V shed 4 bases and J 3 bases; nucleotides not matched to a gene: 15. Germline V lookup: CDR1 LNHDA, CDR2 SQIVND (reference sequence). The CDR3 sequence is 18 residues long. The variable domain in full, with the rest retrieved from reference TRBV19 and TRBJ1-1, is DGGITQSPKYLFRKEGQNVTLSCEQNLNHDAMYWYRQDPGQGLRLIYYSQIVNDFQKGDIAEGYSVSREKKESFPLTVTSAQKNPTAFYLCASSTDRGISETDTEAFFGQGTRLTVV.

The V gene is TRBV28, the J gene TRBJ1-4, with unresolved D. The CDR3 is 15 residues long. CDR1 and CDR2 (germline): MDHEN, SYDVKM. Deletions cut 6 bases from V and 0 bases from J, with 11 bases between. Here the CDR3 DNA reads TGTGCCAGCAGCGGGTCGGAATCAACTAATGAAAAACTGTTTTTT. Translated: CASSGSESTNEKLFF. Full variable domain (outside the CDR3, taken from reference TRBV28 and TRBJ1-4): DVKVTQSSRYLVKRTGEKVFLECVQDMDHENMFWYRQDPGLGLRLIYFSYDVKMKEKGDIPEGYSVSREKKERFSLILESASTNQTSMYLCASSGSESTNEKLFFGSGTQLSVL.

CDR3 region: CASSPHRGRGTEAFF. DNA of the CDR3: TGTGCCAGCAGCCCGCACAGGGGGCGCGGCACTGAAGCTTTCTTT. The chain is built from TRBV7-2 and TRBJ1-1; 9 bases agree with TRBD1. The germline gives CDR1 SGHTA, CDR2 FQGNSA. The ends lost 5 bases at V and 4 bases at J; junction bases unmatched: 8. The CDR3 has 15 amino acids.

With regard to this clone: Other DNA sequences in the sample encode the same CDR3. The chain combines TRBV9 with TRBJ2-5; maybe TRBD1 (6 bases). V dropped 2 bases and J dropped 2 bases, with 7 bases sitting between them. CDR1 and CDR2 from the germline V gene are SGDLS and YYNGEE. CDR3 length: 13 amino acids. The CDR3 loop reads CASSVGAQETQYF. CDR3 bases: TGTGCCAGCAGCGTGGGGGCACAAGAGACCCAGTACTTC.

This sequence joins TRBV6-5 and TRBJ1-5, with a weak D call TRBD1 (5 bases). Germline V gene sequence: CDR1 MNHEY, CDR2 SVGAGI. Trimming shortened V by 10 bases and J by 3 bases, and 16 bases separated the two germline ends. The CDR3 loop spans 14 amino acids. This CDR3 reads CAISPGLYNQPQHF. CDR3 nucleotide sequence: TGTGCCATTTCTCCGGGACTTTACAATCAGCCCCAGCATTTT.

This clone showed up just once. This sample includes further DNA sequences coding for the same CDR3. The V gene is TRBV5-1, the J gene TRBJ1-4, with D uncertain. The V gene lost 0 bases and the J gene lost 8 bases, with 11 bases spanning the gap. The germline V gene encodes CDR1 SGHRS and CDR2 YFSETQ. The CDR3 extends over 14 amino acids. The CDR3: CASSLGQTNEKLFF. CDR3 nucleotide sequence: TGCGCCAGCAGCTTGGGGCAAACGAACGAAAAACTGTTTTTT.

The chain combines TRBV28 with TRBJ2-7; TRBD1 aligns across 7 bases. CDR1 is MDHEN, CDR2 SYDVKM, per germline. The CDR3 spans 14 residues. Trimming cost V 7 bases and J 2 bases; bases outside gene matches: 8. As DNA, the CDR3 is TGTGCCAGCACCACCGGGACAGTAGCCTACGAGCAGTACTTC. This gives the protein CASTTGTVAYEQYF. The full variable domain, with the rest looked up from reference TRBV28 and TRBJ2-7, is DVKVTQSSRYLVKRTGEKVFLECVQDMDHENMFWYRQDPGLGLRLIYFSYDVKMKEKGDIPEGYSVSREKKERFSLILESASTNQTSMYLCASTTGTVAYEQYFGPGTRLTVT.

This chain connects TRBV12-3 or TRBV12-4 to TRBJ2-1, with TRBD2 as a possible D gene (6 bases). CDR3 length: 12 residues. V was pared by 6 bases and J by 6 bases, with 9 bases between. CDR3 sequence (DNA): TGTGCCAGCAGGGGGGGATTCAATGAGCAGTTCTTC. It yields the protein CASRGGFNEQFF.